This T cell receptor beta chain was identified during a study of OX40 agonist ivuxolimab in advanced cancers. TCRdb's copy holds only in-frame clones and misses some; the assay was immunoSEQ multiplex PCR. The sample carries around 60,000 clones, 75% to 90% recorded once. This CDR3 has 14 residues. Germline CDR1 reads MGHRA; CDR2 reads YSYEKL. V lost 3 bases to trimming and J lost 8 bases, with 14 bases between them. The sample was CD4+ or CD8+ T cells sorted from blood, taken in a trial of the OX40 agonist ivuxolimab. The receptor comes from an adult with an advanced solid tumor such as melanoma, head and neck, liver or kidney cancer. V and J are TRBV4-1 and TRBJ2-1; D remains ambiguous. The CDR3 loop is CASSHRPLDDEQFF. The CDR3 coding sequence is TGCGCCAGCAGCCACAGACCTCTAGACGATGAGCAGTTCTTC.